One sample yielded the 21 T cell receptor beta chains listed below, sequenced in a study of blood T cell repertoires in COVID-19. The method was immunoSEQ multiplex PCR; TCRdb's version includes in-frame clones alone and lacks a portion of them. The repertoire holds approximately 210,000 clones, with 81% as singletons. Material: PBMCs or T cells enriched from blood (not recorded which). These receptors all come from a woman in her fifties or sixties with acute COVID-19.

J is TRBJ1-5 and V is TRBV2; 8 nucleotides line up with TRBD1. The CDR3 is 12 residues long. The trim removed 4 bases at V and 9 bases at J, leaving 2 bases unmatched. Per the germline V gene, CDR1 is SNHLY and CDR2 is FYNNEI. The CDR3 DNA reads as TGTGCCAGCAGTGCGGGGACAGGGCCCCAGCATTTT. Its protein product is CASSAGTGPQHF.

The genes are TRBV28 and TRBJ2-7, with 9 positions matching TRBD1. V shed 5 bases and J 6 bases; nucleotides not matched to a gene: 8. The CDR3 length is 14 residues. CDR1 and CDR2 (germline): MDHEN, SYDVKM. The DNA for the CDR3 is TGTGCCAGCAGTCTACCGGGACAGGGACCCGAGCAGTACTTC. Its protein product is CASSLPGQGPEQYF.

The chain joins TRBV28 to TRBJ1-5, with D tentatively TRBD1 (5 bases). Germline-derived CDR1 and CDR2 are MDHEN and SYDVKM. Deletions cut 5 bases from V and 3 bases from J, with 14 bases between. This CDR3 has 15 amino acids. CDR3 in amino acids: CASSPTDSYNQPQHF. The CDR3, as DNA: TGTGCCAGCAGTCCGACAGACTCCTACAATCAGCCCCAGCATTTT.

This chain joins TRBV2 and TRBJ2-1, with D possibly matching TRBD2 (6 bases). Trimming shortened V by 6 bases and J by 1 base, and 10 bases separated the two germline ends. The germline V gene has CDR1 SNHLY and CDR2 FYNNEI. The CDR3 has 14 amino acids. The CDR3 coding sequence is TGTGCCAGCAGGAGCGGGCTTTCCTACAATGAGCAGTTCTTC. This encodes CASRSGLSYNEQFF. The variable domain in full, with the rest retrieved from reference TRBV2 and TRBJ2-1, is EPEVTQTPSHQVTQMGQEVILRCVPISNHLYFYWYRQILGQKVEFLVSFYNNEISEKSEIFDDQFSVERPDGSNFTLKIRSTKLEDSAMYFCASRSGLSYNEQFFGPGTRLTVL.

This chain uses TRBV10-3 with TRBJ2-1, with 10 bases lining up with TRBD1. V lost 5 bases to trimming and J lost 6 bases; unmatched junction nucleotides: 7. CDR1 and CDR2 (germline): ENHRY, SYGVKD. This CDR3 is 15 amino acids long. CDR3 nucleotide sequence: TGTGCCATCAGTAAGGACAGGGGGGTTTCCAATGAGCAGTTCTTC. It specifies CAISKDRGVSNEQFF.

This clone was seen more than once but under ten times. The chain employs TRBV15 and TRBJ1-3, with 8 bases fitting TRBD1. Germline V lookup: CDR1 LNHNV, CDR2 YYDKDF (reference sequence). The CDR3 sequence is 16 residues long. V lost 3 bases to trimming and J lost 0 bases; unmatched junction nucleotides: 4. CDR3 sequence: CATSSDRGYSGNTIYF. CDR3 in DNA: TGTGCCACCAGCAGCGACAGGGGATACTCTGGAAACACCATATATTTT.

V gene TRBV4-3 combines with J gene TRBJ1-4; TRBD1 is a possible D gene (6 bases). Trimming stripped 0 bases from V and 9 bases from J, with 17 bases between. This CDR3 contains 16 residues. CDR1 and CDR2 (germline): LGHNA, YSLEER. This CDR3 reads CASSQERGTRGKKLFF. Here the CDR3 DNA reads TGCGCCAGCAGCCAAGAGAGGGGGACCCGTGGGAAAAAACTGTTTTTT.

V is TRBV18 and J is TRBJ2-3; 12 nucleotides align to TRBD2. This CDR3 is built from 15 residues. Losses at the gene ends were 4 bases for V and 5 bases for J; bases not matched to a gene: 4. From germline, CDR1 is KGHSH and CDR2 LQKENI. The CDR3 here is CASSLGLAGLDTQYF. The CDR3 nucleotides are TGTGCCAGCTCACTAGGACTAGCGGGGCTAGATACGCAGTATTTT.

The chain recombines TRBV6-5 with TRBJ1-6, with 8 bases aligning to TRBD1. CDR1 MNHEY and CDR2 SVGAGI come from the germline V gene. V lost 0 bases and J lost 7; bases outside the gene matches: 5. The CDR3 consists of 16 residues. The CDR3: CASSYSSRGPNSPLHF. The CDR3 nucleotides are TGTGCCAGCAGTTACTCATCCAGGGGGCCAAATTCACCCCTCCACTTT.

This clone appeared a single time. This chain joins TRBV7-2 and TRBJ2-5, with TRBD2 matching over 10 bases. The trim removed 4 bases at V and 5 bases at J, leaving 7 bases unmatched. The germline V gene has CDR1 SGHTA and CDR2 FQGNSA. The CDR3 consists of 15 residues. CDR3 loop: CASSSPGTSAETQYF. For the CDR3, the DNA is TGTGCCAGCAGCTCACCAGGGACTAGCGCCGAGACCCAGTACTTC.

V and J are TRBV7-7 and TRBJ2-5; TRBD1 aligns across 10 bases. The CDR3 consists of 14 residues. In germline, CDR1 is SSHAT, CDR2 FNYEAQ (reference sequence). J gave up 4 bases and V 1 base, and 0 bases lay outside the gene matches. The CDR3 sequence is CASSLGTGGETQYF. The DNA for the CDR3 is TGTGCCAGCAGCTTAGGGACAGGGGGAGAGACCCAGTACTTC.

On this clone itself: A junction end diverges from the germline sequence, so it may reflect a read error. V usage is TRBV7-9 and J usage is TRBJ1-3, with 8 bases that match TRBD1. The CDR3 runs 14 residues. In germline, CDR1 is SEHNR, CDR2 FQNEAQ (reference sequence). The CDR3 loop is CASSLGGQGTTIYF. The CDR3 DNA reads TGTGCCAGCAGCTTAGGAGGACAGGGAACCACCATATATTTT.

This clone has just one count. V usage is TRBV6-2 or TRBV6-3 and J usage is TRBJ2-1; 7 bases agree with TRBD1. This CDR3 is built from 15 residues. With V trimmed by 2 bases and J by 14 bases, 15 bases remained unmatched. Germline CDR1 MNHEY, CDR2 SVGEGT. CDR3 in amino acids: CASSYRDRDFPQEFF. For the CDR3, the DNA is TGTGCCAGCAGTTACCGAGACAGGGATTTCCCCCAGGAGTTCTTC.

This clone was observed once. The chain is built from TRBV28 and TRBJ2-1; no firm D call. Germline assignment: CDR1 MDHEN and CDR2 SYDVKM. V shed 4 bases and J shed 6 bases, with 10 bases lying between them. CDR3 length: 13 residues. The CDR3: CASSSLIVNEQFF. In nucleotides, the CDR3 is TGTGCCAGCAGTTCCCTTATCGTCAATGAGCAGTTCTTC.

The chain recombines TRBV4-3 with TRBJ2-7; D gene unclear. CDR3 length equals 13 residues. Trimming cost V 4 bases and J 1 base, with 8 bases left between them. The germline CDR1 and CDR2 sequences are LGHNA and YSLEER. Here the CDR3 reads CASSLGRSYEQYF. Here the CDR3 DNA reads TGCGCCAGCAGCCTCGGCAGGTCCTACGAGCAGTACTTC.

The CDR3 spells CACQGARSGKLFF. In DNA, the CDR3 is TGTGCCTGTCAGGGGGCTCGGTCGGGAAAACTGTTTTTT. The chain has TRBV30 and TRBJ1-4; TRBD1 matches 8 bases. CDR1 and CDR2 (germline): GTSNPN, SVGIG (reference sequence). The CDR3 extends over 13 amino acids. Trimming removed 6 bases from V and 10 bases from J; junction bases left unmatched: 10.

CDR3 DNA sequence: TGTGCCAGTAGTACTACCGGGACTACCTCCACCCAGTACTTC. Its translation is CASSTTGTTSTQYF. The gene calls are TRBV19 and TRBJ2-5; 7 bases align to TRBD2. Germline CDR1 reads LNHDA; CDR2 reads SQIVND (reference sequence). V lost 4 bases and J lost 8; bases outside the gene matches: 10. CDR3 length: 14 amino acids.

The chain uses TRBV25-1 and TRBJ2-7, with a tentative D call TRBD2 (6 bases). The CDR3 consists of 14 residues. Germline CDR1 and CDR2: MGHDK and SYGVNS. Trimming stripped 4 bases from V and 0 bases from J, with 10 bases between. CDR3 region: CASSGWTTSYEQYF. For the CDR3, the DNA is TGTGCCAGCAGTGGGTGGACTACCTCCTACGAGCAGTACTTC.

This chain uses TRBV5-1 with TRBJ1-2; the match to TRBD1 covers 8 bases. V lost 4 bases, J lost 4 bases, and 9 bases stayed unmatched. CDR1 and CDR2 from the germline V gene are SGHRS and YFSETQ. The CDR3 consists of 15 residues. CDR3 loop: CASSQQGAGTYGYTF. In DNA, the CDR3 is TGCGCCAGCAGCCAGCAGGGGGCCGGGACCTATGGCTACACCTTC.

The chain uses TRBV18 and TRBJ2-1, with TRBD1 identical over 8 bases. J gave up 7 bases and V 2 bases, and 7 bases lay outside the gene matches. Per germline, CDR1 KGHSH and CDR2 LQKENI. This CDR3 has 15 amino acids. The CDR3 region is CASSPRTGTHNEQFF. The CDR3 nucleotides read TGTGCCAGCTCACCAAGGACAGGGACCCATAATGAGCAGTTCTTC.

This chain links TRBV27 with TRBJ1-6; D ambiguous. Trimming shortened V by 1 base and J by 15 bases, and 13 bases separated the two germline ends. In germline, CDR1 is MNHEY, CDR2 SMNVEV (reference sequence). The CDR3 consists of 13 residues. The DNA for the CDR3 is TGTGCCAGCAGTTTATGGGAGGGAGGGAACCTCCACTTT. It encodes CASSLWEGGNLHF.